This T cell receptor (beta chain) was captured in a study of Ad26.COV2.S vaccination and SARS-CoV-2 variants. This CDR3 is 16 amino acids long. V lost 4 bases, J lost 5 bases, and 18 bases lay in between. Germline V lookup: CDR1 SGHVS, CDR2 FNYEAQ. The treatment is: around 19 received Ad26.COV2.S at low or high dose, single or two shots; about 5 received placebo; per-sample allocation not given. Sample collection was performed on day 63 after the first vaccine or placebo injection. Only in-frame clones appear in the TCRdb table, and some are missing; sequencing was by immunoSEQ multiplex PCR. The sample lists about 380,000 clones; 83% were seen once.

The chain combines TRBV7-6 with TRBJ1-5; tentative D call: TRBD1 (6 bases). This TCR was sampled from a person between 18 and 65 years old who received the Ad26.COV2.S COVID-19 vaccine or a placebo. Sequences were derived from peripheral blood, sampled in a trial of Ad26.COV2.S vaccine versus placebo. The CDR3, as DNA: TGTGCCAGCAGCTCAAAGACAGGTAGATATCATCAGCCCCAGCATTTT. Its translation is CASSSKTGRYHQPQHF.